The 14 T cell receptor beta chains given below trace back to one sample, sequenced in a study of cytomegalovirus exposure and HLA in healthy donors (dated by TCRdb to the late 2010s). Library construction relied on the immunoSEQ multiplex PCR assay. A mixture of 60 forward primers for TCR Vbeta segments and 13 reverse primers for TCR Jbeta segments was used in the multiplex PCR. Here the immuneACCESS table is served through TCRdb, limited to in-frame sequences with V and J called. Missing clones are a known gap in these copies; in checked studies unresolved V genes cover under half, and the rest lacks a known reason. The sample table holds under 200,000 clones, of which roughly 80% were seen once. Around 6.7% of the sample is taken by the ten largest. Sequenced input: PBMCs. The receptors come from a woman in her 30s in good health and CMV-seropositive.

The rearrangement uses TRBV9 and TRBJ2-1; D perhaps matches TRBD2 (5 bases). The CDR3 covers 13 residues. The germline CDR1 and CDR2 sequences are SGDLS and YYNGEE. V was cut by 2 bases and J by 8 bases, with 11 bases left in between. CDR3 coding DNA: TGTGCCAGCAGCGTCCTTCGGCGGGATGAGCAGTTCTTC. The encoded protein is CASSVLRRDEQFF.

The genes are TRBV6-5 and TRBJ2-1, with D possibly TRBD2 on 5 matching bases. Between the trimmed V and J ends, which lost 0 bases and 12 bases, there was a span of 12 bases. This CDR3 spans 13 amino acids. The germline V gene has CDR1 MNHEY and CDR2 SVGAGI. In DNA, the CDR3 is TGTGCCAGCAGTTACTCGAGCGGATTAGGGCAGTTCTTC. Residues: CASSYSSGLGQFF.

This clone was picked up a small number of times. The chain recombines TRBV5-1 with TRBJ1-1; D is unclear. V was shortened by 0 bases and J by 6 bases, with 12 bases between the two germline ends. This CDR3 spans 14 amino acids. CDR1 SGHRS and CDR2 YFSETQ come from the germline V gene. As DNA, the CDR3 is TGCGCCAGCAGCTTGGACTCCGAATACGCTGAAGCTTTCTTT. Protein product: CASSLDSEYAEAFF.

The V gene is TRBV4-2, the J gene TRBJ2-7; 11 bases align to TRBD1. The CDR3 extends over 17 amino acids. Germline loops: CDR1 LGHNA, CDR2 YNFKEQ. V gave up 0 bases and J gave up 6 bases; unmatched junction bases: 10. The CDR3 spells CASSQEIIGTGGTEQYF. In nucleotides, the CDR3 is TGTGCCAGCAGCCAAGAAATAATCGGGACAGGGGGGACCGAGCAGTACTTC.

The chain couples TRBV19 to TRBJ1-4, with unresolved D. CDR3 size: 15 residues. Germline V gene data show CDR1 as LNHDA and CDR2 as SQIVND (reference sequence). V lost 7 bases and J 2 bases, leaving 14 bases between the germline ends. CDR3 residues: CASTEGFSTNEKLFF. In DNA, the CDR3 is TGTGCCAGTACTGAGGGTTTTAGCACTAATGAAAAACTGTTTTTT.

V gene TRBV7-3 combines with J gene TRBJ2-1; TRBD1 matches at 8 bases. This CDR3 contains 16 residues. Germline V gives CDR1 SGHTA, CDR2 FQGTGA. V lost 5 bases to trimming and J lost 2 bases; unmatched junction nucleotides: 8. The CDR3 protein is CASSLETGDPYNEQFF. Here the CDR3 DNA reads TGTGCCAGCAGCCTCGAGACAGGGGATCCCTACAATGAGCAGTTCTTC.

CDR3 DNA: TGTGCCAGCAGCTTCACCCCCTATTCGGCAGATACGCAGTATTTT. This sequence encodes CASSFTPYSADTQYF. The rearrangement uses TRBV11-3 and TRBJ2-3; D is unclear. CDR1 SGHNT and CDR2 YENEEA come from the germline V gene. Trimming removed 3 bases at V and 4 bases at J, with 14 bases between. The length of the CDR3 is 15 residues.

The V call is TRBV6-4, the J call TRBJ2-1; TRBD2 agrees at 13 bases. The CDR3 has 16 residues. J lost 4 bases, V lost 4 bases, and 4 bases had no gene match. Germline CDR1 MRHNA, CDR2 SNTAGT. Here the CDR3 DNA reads TGTGCCAGCAGTGCCACTAGCGGGGGGGGGTACAATGAGCAGTTCTTC. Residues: CASSATSGGGYNEQFF.

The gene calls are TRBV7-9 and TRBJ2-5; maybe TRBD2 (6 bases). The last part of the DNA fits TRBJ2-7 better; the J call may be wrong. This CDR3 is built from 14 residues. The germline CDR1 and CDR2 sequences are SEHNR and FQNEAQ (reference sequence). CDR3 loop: CASSPSGHSYEQYF. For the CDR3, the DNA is TGTGCCAGCAGCCCAAGCGGGCACTCCTACGAGCAGTACTTC.

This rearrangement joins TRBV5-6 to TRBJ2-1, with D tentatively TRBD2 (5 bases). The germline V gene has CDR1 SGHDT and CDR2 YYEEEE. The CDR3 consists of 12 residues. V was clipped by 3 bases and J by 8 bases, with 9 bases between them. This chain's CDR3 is CASSSTSYEQFF. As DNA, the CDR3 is TGTGCCAGCAGCTCAACTAGTTATGAGCAGTTCTTC.

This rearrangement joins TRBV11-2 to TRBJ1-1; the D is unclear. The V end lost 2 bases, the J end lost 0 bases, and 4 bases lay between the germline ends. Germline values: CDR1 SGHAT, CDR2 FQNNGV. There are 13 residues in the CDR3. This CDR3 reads CASSLSLNTEAFF. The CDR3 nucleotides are TGTGCCAGCAGCTTAAGCCTGAACACTGAAGCTTTCTTT.

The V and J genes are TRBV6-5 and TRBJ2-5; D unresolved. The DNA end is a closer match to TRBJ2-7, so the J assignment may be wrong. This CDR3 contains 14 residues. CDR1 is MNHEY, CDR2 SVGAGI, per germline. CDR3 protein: CASSYYGVAYEQYF. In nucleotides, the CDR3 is TGTGCCAGCAGTTACTATGGAGTCGCCTACGAGCAGTACTTC.

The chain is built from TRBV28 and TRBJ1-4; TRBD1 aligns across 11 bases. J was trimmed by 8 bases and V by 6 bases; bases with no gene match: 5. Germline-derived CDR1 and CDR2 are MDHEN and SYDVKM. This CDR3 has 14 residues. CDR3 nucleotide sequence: TGTGCCAGCAGCATCGGGACAGGGGGGGAAAAACTGTTTTTT. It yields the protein CASSIGTGGEKLFF.

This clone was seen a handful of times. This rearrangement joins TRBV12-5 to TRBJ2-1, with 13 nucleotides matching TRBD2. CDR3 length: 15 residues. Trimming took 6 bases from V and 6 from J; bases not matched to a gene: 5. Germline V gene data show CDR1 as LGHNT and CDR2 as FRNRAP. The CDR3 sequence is CASGKGLAGTNEQFF. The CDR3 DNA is TGTGCTAGTGGCAAGGGACTAGCGGGGACCAATGAGCAGTTCTTC.